Following are 21 T cell receptor beta chains from one sample sequenced in a study of blood T cell repertoires in COVID-19 (dated by TCRdb to the early 2020s). Library preparation employed the immunoSEQ multiplex PCR assay. Imported from immuneACCESS, the table was reduced by TCRdb to in-frame sequences with V and J called. These copies leave out some clones; in studies compared against another copy, an unresolved V gene accounts for under half, and the cause of the remainder is not known. The sample table contains 90,000 to 100,000 clones; only one count was recorded for approximately 81% of them. The top ten clonotypes cover about 38% of the sample. The sequenced sample was peripheral blood. These receptors were taken from a man at least 80 years old with acute or convalescent COVID-19.

The J gene is TRBJ2-3, the V gene TRBV4-1, with 8 bases that match TRBD2. The ends lost 0 bases at V and 3 bases at J; junction bases unmatched: 8. The CDR3 is made up of 17 amino acids. Germline V gene lookup returns CDR1 MGHRA and CDR2 YSYEKL. DNA of the CDR3: TGCGCCAGCAGCCAAGACCCGAGCGGGAGTAAGACAGATACGCAGTATTTT. Its translation is CASSQDPSGSKTDTQYF.

The chain combines TRBV5-1 with TRBJ1-3; tentatively, D is TRBD1 (6 bases). Looked up from germline, CDR1 is SGHRS and CDR2 is YFSETQ. This CDR3 has 16 residues. V lost 3 bases and J 1 base, leaving 14 bases between the germline ends. CDR3 bases: TGCGCCAGCAGCTGGGCGGGGGCCCTTTCTGGAAACACCATATATTTT. This encodes CASSWAGALSGNTIYF. The entire variable domain, with the rest obtained from reference TRBV5-1 and TRBJ1-3, is as follows: KAGVTQTPRYLIKTRGQQVTLSCSPISGHRSVSWYQQTPGQGLQFLFEYFSETQRNKGNFPGRFSGRQFSNSRSEMNVSTLELGDSALYLCASSWAGALSGNTIYFGEGSWLTVV.

The chain links TRBV4-2 to TRBJ2-7; D gene ambiguous. The CDR3 covers 15 residues. Germline assignment: CDR1 LGHNA and CDR2 YNFKEQ. Trimming shortened V by 0 bases and J by 3 bases, and 12 bases separated the two germline ends. The CDR3 loop is CASSQDDKGSYEQYF. Written as DNA, the CDR3 is TGTGCCAGCAGCCAAGATGACAAAGGTAGCTACGAGCAGTACTTC.

The chain is built from TRBV11-2 and TRBJ2-1; tentative D call: TRBD2 (6 bases). The CDR3 consists of 14 residues. Germline V gene lookup returns CDR1 SGHAT and CDR2 FQNNGV. Between the trimmed V and J ends, which lost 1 base and 4 bases, there was a span of 8 bases. The CDR3 DNA reads TGTGCCAGCAGCTTAGTGGGACTGTACAATGAGCAGTTCTTC. It translates to CASSLVGLYNEQFF.

The chain employs TRBV7-6 and TRBJ1-5, with 7 bases aligning to TRBD1. J lost 4 bases, V lost 3 bases, and 6 bases had no gene match. This CDR3 contains 15 residues. CDR1 and CDR2 from the germline V gene are SGHVS and FNYEAQ. CDR3 sequence (DNA): TGTGCCAGCAGCTTGGTACAGGGGAGGAATCAGCCCCAGCATTTT. Protein sequence: CASSLVQGRNQPQHF.

This clone was detected only a few times. The V gene is TRBV30, the J gene TRBJ1-6, with a tentative D call TRBD1 (6 bases). The CDR3 has 15 residues. V was shortened by 0 bases and J by 8 bases, with 14 bases between the two germline ends. The V gene's germline CDR1 is GTSNPN and CDR2 SVGIG (reference sequence). CDR3 sequence reads: CAWSVGGARDSPLHF. The CDR3 nucleotides are TGTGCCTGGAGTGTTGGGGGCGCAAGGGATTCACCCCTCCACTTT.

CDR3 nucleotides: TGTGCCAGCAGCGTAGTGGGGAGGGGTGGCTACACCTTC. Translating it yields CASSVVGRGGYTF. The gene calls are TRBV9 and TRBJ1-2; D possibly corresponds to TRBD1 (5 bases). CDR3 length equals 13 residues. Per germline, CDR1 SGDLS and CDR2 YYNGEE. Trimming pared 0 bases from V and 7 bases from J, leaving 10 bases between.

This clone showed up just a few times. The chain combines TRBV10-1 with TRBJ1-1, with a possible D match to TRBD1 (6 bases). This CDR3 is 16 amino acids long. Germline CDR1 reads WNHNN; CDR2 reads SYGVQD (reference sequence). V shed 6 bases and J shed 4 bases, with 21 bases lying between them. CDR3 in DNA: TGCGCCAGCAGAAGGTACACTCGGGTAGGGGGCACTGAAGCTTTCTTT. It translates to CASRRYTRVGGTEAFF.

The chain recombines TRBV5-4 with TRBJ2-3; 7 nucleotides line up with TRBD2. J lost 2 bases, V lost 9 bases, and 15 bases had no gene match. CDR3 length: 16 residues. The germline V gene has CDR1 SGHNT and CDR2 YYREEE (reference sequence). The CDR3 here is CATLDVAGRPTDTQYF. The CDR3 nucleotides are TGTGCCACCCTCGATGTAGCCGGGAGGCCCACAGATACGCAGTATTTT.

V is TRBV21-1 and J is TRBJ1-5; the table's D call, TRBD1, was not checked against the DNA. TRBV21-1 is shown as a pseudogene. The CDR3 extends over 14 amino acids. The CDR3 nucleotides read TGTGCCAGCAGCCGGGGACAGGGGGCTCAGCCCCAGCATTTT. Translating it yields CASSRGQGAQPQHF.

The rearrangement joins TRBV29-1 to TRBJ2-5; 7 nucleotides line up with TRBD2. J lost 5 bases, V lost 5 bases, and 14 bases had no gene match. Germline values: CDR1 SQVTM, CDR2 ANQGSEA. There are 15 residues in the CDR3. CDR3 sequence (DNA): TGCAGCGTTCAGTTGATAGCGGGCACCAGCGAGACCCAGTACTTC. Translated, it gives CSVQLIAGTSETQYF.

This clone came up once. One end of the junction varies from germline; a read error may be responsible. CDR3 in amino acids: CASSQPKTGGRETQYF. For the CDR3, the DNA is TGTGCTAGCAGCCAACCTAAGACAGGGGGTAGGGAGACCCAGTACTTC. V gene TRBV7-7 combines with J gene TRBJ2-5, with TRBD1 matching 9 bases. The germline V gene encodes CDR1 SSHAT and CDR2 FNYEAQ (reference sequence). The CDR3 sequence is 16 residues long.

This clone was detected ten times or more. This rearrangement joins TRBV7-3 to TRBJ2-7; D is perhaps TRBD2 (5 bases). The CDR3 has 15 amino acids. Germline V gene data show CDR1 as SGHTA and CDR2 as FQGTGA. The V gene lost 2 bases and the J gene lost 0 bases, with 11 bases spanning the gap. In DNA form, the CDR3 reads TGTGCCAGCAGCTTATACACGGGGATCTCCTACGAGCAGTACTTC. It codes for CASSLYTGISYEQYF.

V usage is TRBV5-4 and J usage is TRBJ1-1; tentatively, D is TRBD1 (5 bases). Germline loops: CDR1 SGHNT, CDR2 YYREEE (reference sequence). The CDR3 totals 15 residues. V lost 5 bases, J lost 0 bases, and 14 bases lay in between. The CDR3 nucleotides are TGTGCCAGCAGAATGTCAGGGATCATGAACACTGAAGCTTTCTTT. Amino acid sequence: CASRMSGIMNTEAFF.

This clone was recorded once. The chain uses TRBV5-4 and TRBJ1-5; D possibly corresponds to TRBD1 (6 bases). CDR3 length equals 13 residues. Trimming took off 5 bases at V and 6 bases at J, with 12 bases between the two ends. Germline CDR1 and CDR2: SGHNT and YYREEE (reference sequence). In DNA, the CDR3 is TGTGCCAGCAGTTTGCAGGGGTCTCAGCCCCAGCATTTT. Translated: CASSLQGSQPQHF.

The chain combines TRBV27 with TRBJ1-2; 7 bases match TRBD1. This CDR3 is built from 14 residues. The V gene's germline CDR1 is MNHEY and CDR2 SMNVEV (reference sequence). J was trimmed by 2 bases and V by 2 bases; bases with no gene match: 2. The chain's CDR3 is CASSLTRGNYGYTF. In DNA, the CDR3 is TGTGCCAGCAGTTTAACCAGGGGGAACTATGGCTACACCTTC.

This chain joins TRBV6-2 or TRBV6-3 and TRBJ2-1; 8 nucleotides agree with TRBD2. With V trimmed by 2 bases and J by 1 base, 13 bases remained unmatched. This CDR3 is 19 amino acids long. Per the germline V gene, CDR1 is MNHEY and CDR2 is SVGEGT. CDR3 sequence (DNA): TGTGCCAGCAGTTACGGGGGCCTAGCGGGCATTGGGTCCTACAATGAGCAGTTCTTC. It is translated as CASSYGGLAGIGSYNEQFF.

This chain links TRBV27 with TRBJ2-1; the match to TRBD1 covers 7 bases. J was trimmed by 0 bases and V by 7 bases; bases with no gene match: 15. The CDR3 length is 18 residues. Germline values: CDR1 MNHEY, CDR2 SMNVEV (reference sequence). The CDR3 sequence: CASTLKGAMHSSYNEQFF. The CDR3 bases are TGTGCCAGCACCCTTAAGGGGGCCATGCATAGCTCCTACAATGAGCAGTTCTTC.

This chain joins TRBV19 and TRBJ2-5; 8 positions agree with TRBD1. With 6 bases clipped from V and 6 bases from J, the junction kept 15 bases outside the gene matches. Germline-derived CDR1 and CDR2 are LNHDA and SQIVND (reference sequence). CDR3 length equals 16 residues. The CDR3 bases are TGTGCCAGTAGCCGAGGGTCAGGGGGCGCCAGTAAGACCCAGTACTTC. Amino acid sequence: CASSRGSGGASKTQYF.

The chain combines TRBV2 with TRBJ2-7, with 8 nucleotides matching TRBD2. Looked up from germline, CDR1 is SNHLY and CDR2 is FYNNEI. CDR3 size: 14 residues. The V gene end was trimmed by 1 base and the J gene end by 5 bases; junction bases not matched to a gene: 4. CDR3 DNA: TGTGCCAGCAGTGAAGTTGCGGGAGGTCACGAGCAGTACTTC. Amino acid sequence: CASSEVAGGHEQYF. Together with reference TRBV2 and TRBJ2-7, the CDR3 gives the full variable domain: EPEVTQTPSHQVTQMGQEVILRCVPISNHLYFYWYRQILGQKVEFLVSFYNNEISEKSEIFDDQFSVERPDGSNFTLKIRSTKLEDSAMYFCASSEVAGGHEQYFGPGTRLTVT.

Notes on this clone: At one end the junction does not follow the germline gene, possibly because of a read error. The chain has TRBV7-7 and TRBJ2-1, with 7 positions matching TRBD2. CDR3 size: 13 residues. The germline CDR1 and CDR2 sequences are SSHAT and FNYEAQ (reference sequence). The CDR3 loop reads CASSSGGYNEQFF. The CDR3 DNA follows: TGTGCTAGCAGCTCGGGGGGTTACAATGAGCAGTTCTTC.